This T cell receptor beta chain was recorded in a study of beta chain features in type 1 diabetes. Overall study results and limits: Naive, central memory and Treg TCRB repertoires appeared more alike in patients than in healthy donors. TCRB CDR3s were moderately but significantly shorter in Type 1 diabetes patients in all four CD4+ subsets.

With regard to this clone: Its antigen is currently unknown.

CDR1 is SEHNR and CDR2 is FQNEAQ in the germline V gene (reference sequence). The ends lost 4 bases at V and 3 bases at J; junction bases unmatched: 8. The CDR3 sequence is 15 residues long. Expressed TCRB transcripts were sequenced because the entire RNA isolate underwent reverse transcription. Repertoires were generated with immunoSEQ multiplex PCR, while TCRdb's copy carries only in-frame clones and drops some. This table holds 500,000 to 800,000 clones, roughly an eighth found once. Every donor provided one heparinised blood draw, which averaged about 116 mL. Naive, central memory, regulatory and stem cell-like memory cells within the CD4+ compartment were sorted using CD45RO/CCR7/CD25/CD127/CD95/CD27. Each sorted fraction was over 95% pure.

The TCR originated in a man aged 25 to 40 with type 1 diabetes. Sequencing was carried out using naive CD4+ T cells from blood. V usage is TRBV7-9 and J usage is TRBJ1-1; 7 positions agree with TRBD1. The CDR3 region is CASSSGRTGYTEAFF. In DNA, the CDR3 is TGTGCCAGCAGCTCAGGCCGGACAGGATACACTGAAGCTTTCTTT.